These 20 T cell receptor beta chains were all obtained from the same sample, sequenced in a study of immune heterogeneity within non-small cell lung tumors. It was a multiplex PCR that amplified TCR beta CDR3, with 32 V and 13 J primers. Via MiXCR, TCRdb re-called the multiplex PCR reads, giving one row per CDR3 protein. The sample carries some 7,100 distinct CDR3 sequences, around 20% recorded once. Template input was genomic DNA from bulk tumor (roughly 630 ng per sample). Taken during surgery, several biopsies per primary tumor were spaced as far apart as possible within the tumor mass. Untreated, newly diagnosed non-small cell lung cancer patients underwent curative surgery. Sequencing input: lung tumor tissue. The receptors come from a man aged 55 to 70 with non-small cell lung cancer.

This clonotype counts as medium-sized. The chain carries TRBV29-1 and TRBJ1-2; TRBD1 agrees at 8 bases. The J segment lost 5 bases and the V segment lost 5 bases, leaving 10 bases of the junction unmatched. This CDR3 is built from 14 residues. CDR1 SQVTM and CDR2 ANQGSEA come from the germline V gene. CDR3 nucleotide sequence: TGCAGCGTTCCTATACTCAGGGGGCATTATGGCTACACCTTC. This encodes CSVPILRGHYGYTF. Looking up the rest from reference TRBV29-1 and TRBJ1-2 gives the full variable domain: SAVISQKPSRDICQRGTSLTIQCQVDSQVTMMFWYRQQPGQSLTLIATANQGSEATYESGFVIDKFPISRPNLTFSTLTVSNMSPEDSSIYLCSVPILRGHYGYTFGSGTRLTVV.

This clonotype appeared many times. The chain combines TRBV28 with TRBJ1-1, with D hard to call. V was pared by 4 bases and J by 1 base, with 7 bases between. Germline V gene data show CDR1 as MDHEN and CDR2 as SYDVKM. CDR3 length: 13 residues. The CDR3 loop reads CASSSGGNTEAFF. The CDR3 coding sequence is TGTGCCAGCAGTTCCGGAGGGAACACTGAAGCTTTCTTT.

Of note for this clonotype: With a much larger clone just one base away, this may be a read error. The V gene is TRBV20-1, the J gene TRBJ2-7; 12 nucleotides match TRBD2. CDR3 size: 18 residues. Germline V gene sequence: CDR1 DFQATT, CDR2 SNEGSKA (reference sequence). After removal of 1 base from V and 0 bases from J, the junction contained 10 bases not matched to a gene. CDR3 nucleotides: TGCAGTGCTAGAGTTGCCGTGACTAGCGGGAGTCACTCCTACGAGCAGTACTTC. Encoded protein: CSARVAVTSGSHSYEQYF.

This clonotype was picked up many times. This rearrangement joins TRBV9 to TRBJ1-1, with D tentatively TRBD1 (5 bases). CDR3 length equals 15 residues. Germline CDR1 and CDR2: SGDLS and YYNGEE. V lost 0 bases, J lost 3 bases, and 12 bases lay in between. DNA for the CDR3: TGTGCCAGCAGCGTAGAGAGCAGGGCCGACACTGAAGCTTTCTTT. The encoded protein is CASSVESRADTEAFF.

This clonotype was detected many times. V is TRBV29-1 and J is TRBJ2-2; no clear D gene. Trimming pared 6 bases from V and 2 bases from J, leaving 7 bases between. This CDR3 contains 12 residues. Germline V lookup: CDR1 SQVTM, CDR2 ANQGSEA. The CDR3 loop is CSVGSNTGELFF. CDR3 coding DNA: TGCAGCGTCGGGTCTAACACCGGGGAGCTGTTTTTT.

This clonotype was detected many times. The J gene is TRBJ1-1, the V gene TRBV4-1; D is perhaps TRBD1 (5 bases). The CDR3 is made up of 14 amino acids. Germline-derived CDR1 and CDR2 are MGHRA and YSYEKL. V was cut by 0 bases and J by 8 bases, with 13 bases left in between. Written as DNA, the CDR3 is TGCGCCAGCAGCCAAGACGGGGCGGTAGGGGAAGCTTTCTTT. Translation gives CASSQDGAVGEAFF.

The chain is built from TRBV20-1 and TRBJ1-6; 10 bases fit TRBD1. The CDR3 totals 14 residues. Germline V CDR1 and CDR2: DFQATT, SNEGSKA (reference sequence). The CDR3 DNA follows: TGCGGTGTTTTTAGGACAGGGGGTAACTCACCCCTCCACTTT. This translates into CGVFRTGGNSPLHF.

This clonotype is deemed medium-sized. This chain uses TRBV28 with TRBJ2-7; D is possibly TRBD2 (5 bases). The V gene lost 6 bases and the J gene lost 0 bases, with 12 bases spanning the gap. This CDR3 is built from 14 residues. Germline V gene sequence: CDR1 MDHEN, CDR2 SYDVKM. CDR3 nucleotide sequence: TGTGCCAGCAGGCGTGCGGGTGACTCCTACGAGCAGTACTTC. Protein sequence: CASRRAGDSYEQYF.

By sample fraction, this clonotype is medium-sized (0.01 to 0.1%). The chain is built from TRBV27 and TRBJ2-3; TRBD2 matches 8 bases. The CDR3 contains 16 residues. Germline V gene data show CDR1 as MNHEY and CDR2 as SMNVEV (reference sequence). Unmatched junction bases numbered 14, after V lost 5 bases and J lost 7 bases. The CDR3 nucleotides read TGTGCCAGCAGTAGAAAGCCTAGCGGGTCCCAGAATACGCAGTATTTT. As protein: CASSRKPSGSQNTQYF.

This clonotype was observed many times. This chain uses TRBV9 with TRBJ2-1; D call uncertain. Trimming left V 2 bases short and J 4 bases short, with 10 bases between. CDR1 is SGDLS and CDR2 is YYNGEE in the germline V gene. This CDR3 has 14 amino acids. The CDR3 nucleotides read TGTGCCAGCAGCGTTGACTCGCAATACAATGAGCAGTTCTTC. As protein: CASSVDSQYNEQFF.

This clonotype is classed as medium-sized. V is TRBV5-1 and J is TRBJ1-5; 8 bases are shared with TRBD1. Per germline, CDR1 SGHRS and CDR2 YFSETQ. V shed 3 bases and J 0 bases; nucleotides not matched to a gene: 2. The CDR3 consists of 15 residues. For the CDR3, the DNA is TGCGCCAGCAGCTACGGGACAGGTAGCAATCAGCCCCAGCATTTT. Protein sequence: CASSYGTGSNQPQHF.

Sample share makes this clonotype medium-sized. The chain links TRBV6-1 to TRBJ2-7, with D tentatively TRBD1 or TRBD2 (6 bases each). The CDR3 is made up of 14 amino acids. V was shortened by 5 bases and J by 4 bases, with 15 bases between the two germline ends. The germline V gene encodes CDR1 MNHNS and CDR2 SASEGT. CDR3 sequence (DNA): TGTGCCAGCAGTTTTGGAGGGGGAGGATACGAGCAGTACTTC. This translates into CASSFGGGGYEQYF.

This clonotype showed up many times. The CDR3 sequence is CASSYEAGGRDTQYF. The CDR3 DNA reads TGTGCCAGCAGTTACGAGGCGGGAGGGAGGGATACGCAGTATTTT. The gene calls are TRBV6-1 and TRBJ2-3, with 9 bases matching TRBD2. Trimming at V came to 5 bases and at J to 6 bases, leaving 9 bases not matched to a gene. This CDR3 spans 15 amino acids. CDR1 is MNHNS, CDR2 SASEGT, per germline.

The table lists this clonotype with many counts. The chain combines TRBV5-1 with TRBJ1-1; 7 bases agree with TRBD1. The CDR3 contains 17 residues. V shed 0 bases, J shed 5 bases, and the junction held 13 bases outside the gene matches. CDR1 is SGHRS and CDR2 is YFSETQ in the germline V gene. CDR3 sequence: CASSLGTIQGRWTEAFF. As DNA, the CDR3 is TGCGCCAGCAGCTTGGGCACTATACAGGGGAGATGGACTGAAGCTTTCTTT.

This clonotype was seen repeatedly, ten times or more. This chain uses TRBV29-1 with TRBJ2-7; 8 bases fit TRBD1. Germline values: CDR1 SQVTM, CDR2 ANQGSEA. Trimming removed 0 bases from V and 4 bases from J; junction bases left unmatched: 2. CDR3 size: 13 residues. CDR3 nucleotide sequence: TGCAGCGTTGAAGACTGGACAGGGTACGAGCAGTACTTC. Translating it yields CSVEDWTGYEQYF.

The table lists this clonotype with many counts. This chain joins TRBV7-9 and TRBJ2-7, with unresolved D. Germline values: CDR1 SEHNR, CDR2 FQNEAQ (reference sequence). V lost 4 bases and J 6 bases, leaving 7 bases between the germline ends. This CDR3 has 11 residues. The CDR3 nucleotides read TGTGCCAGCAGCTCCCTCCTCGAGCAGTACTTC. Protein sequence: CASSSLLEQYF.

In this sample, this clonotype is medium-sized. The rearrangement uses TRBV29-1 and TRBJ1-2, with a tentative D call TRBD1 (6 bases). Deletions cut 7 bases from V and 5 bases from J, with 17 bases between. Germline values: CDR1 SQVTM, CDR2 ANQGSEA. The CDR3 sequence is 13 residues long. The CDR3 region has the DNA TGCAGCGCCGATCCAGGGGAGCGGTATGGCTACACCTTC. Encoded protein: CSADPGERYGYTF.

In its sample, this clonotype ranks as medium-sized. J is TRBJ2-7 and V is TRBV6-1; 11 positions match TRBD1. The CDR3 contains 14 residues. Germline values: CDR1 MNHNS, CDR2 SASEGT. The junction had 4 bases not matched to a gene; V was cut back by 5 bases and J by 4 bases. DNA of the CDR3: TGTGCCAGCAGTCGGGGACAGGGGGTTTACGAGCAGTACTTC. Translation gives CASSRGQGVYEQYF.

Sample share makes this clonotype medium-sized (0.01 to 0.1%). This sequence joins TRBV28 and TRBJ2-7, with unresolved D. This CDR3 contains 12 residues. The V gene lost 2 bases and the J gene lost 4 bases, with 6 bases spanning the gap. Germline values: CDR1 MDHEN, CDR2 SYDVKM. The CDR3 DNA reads TGTGCCAGCAGTTTAAATCGATACGAGCAGTACTTC. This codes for CASSLNRYEQYF.

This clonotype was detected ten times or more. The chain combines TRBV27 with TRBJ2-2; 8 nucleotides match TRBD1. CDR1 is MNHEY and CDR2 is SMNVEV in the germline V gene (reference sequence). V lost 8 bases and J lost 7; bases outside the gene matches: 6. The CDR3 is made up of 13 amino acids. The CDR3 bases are TGTGCCAGCTGGGGACAGGTGGACGGGGAGCTGTTTTTT. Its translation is CASWGQVDGELFF.